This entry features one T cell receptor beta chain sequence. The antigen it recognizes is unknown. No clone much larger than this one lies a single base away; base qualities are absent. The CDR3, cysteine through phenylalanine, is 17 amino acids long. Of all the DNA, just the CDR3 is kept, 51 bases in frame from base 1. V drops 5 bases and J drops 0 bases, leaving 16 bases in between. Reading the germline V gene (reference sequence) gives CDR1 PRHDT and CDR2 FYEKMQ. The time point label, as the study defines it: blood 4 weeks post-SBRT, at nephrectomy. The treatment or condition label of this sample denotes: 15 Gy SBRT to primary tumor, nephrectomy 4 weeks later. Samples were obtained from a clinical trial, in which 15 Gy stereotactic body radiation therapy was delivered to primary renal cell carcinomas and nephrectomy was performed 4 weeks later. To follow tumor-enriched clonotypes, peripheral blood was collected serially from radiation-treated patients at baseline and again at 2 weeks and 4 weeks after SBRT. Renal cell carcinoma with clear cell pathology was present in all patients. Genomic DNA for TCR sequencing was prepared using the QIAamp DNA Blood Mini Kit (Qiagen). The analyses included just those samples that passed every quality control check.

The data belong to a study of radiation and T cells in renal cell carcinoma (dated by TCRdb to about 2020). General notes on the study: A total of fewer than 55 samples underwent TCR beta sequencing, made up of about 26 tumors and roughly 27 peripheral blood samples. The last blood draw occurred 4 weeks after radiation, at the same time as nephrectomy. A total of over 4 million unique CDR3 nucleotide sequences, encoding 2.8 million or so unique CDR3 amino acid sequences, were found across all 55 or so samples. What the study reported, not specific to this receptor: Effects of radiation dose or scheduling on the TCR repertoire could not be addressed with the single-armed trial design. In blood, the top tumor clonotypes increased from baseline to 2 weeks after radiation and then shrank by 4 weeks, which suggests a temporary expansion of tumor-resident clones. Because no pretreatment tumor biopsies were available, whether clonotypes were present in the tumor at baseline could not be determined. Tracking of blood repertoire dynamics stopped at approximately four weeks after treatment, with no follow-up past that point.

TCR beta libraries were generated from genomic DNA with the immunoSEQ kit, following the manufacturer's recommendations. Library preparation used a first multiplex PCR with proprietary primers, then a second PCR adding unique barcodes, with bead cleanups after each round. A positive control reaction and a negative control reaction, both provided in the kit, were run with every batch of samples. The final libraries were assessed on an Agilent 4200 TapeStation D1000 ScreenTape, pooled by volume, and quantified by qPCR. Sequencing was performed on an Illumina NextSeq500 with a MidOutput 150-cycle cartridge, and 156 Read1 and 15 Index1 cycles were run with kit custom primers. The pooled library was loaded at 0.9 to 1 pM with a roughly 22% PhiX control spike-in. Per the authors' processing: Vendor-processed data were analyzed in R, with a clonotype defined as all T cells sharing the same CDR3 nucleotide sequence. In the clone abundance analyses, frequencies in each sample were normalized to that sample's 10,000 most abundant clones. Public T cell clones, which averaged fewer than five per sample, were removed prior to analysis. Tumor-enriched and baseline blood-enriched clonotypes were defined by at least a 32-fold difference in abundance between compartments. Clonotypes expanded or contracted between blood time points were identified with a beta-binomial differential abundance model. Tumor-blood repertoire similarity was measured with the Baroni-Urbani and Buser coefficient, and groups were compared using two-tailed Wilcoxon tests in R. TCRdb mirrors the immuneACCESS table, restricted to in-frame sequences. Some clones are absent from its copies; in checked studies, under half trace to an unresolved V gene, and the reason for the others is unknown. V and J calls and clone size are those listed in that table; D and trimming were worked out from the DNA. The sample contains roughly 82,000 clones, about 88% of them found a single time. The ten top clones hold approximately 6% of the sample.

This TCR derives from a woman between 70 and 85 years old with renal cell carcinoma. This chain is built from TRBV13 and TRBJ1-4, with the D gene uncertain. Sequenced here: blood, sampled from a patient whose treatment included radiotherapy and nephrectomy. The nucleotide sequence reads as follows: TGTGCCAGCAGCCTTAATCCGGCGTTTGCAACTAATGAAAAACTGTTTTTT. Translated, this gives CASSLNPAFATNEKLFF. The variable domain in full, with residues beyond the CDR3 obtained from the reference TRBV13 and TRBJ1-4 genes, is AAGVIQSPRHLIKEKRETATLKCYPIPRHDTVYWYQQGPGQDPQFLISFYEKMQSDKGSIPDRFSAQQFSDYHSELNMSSLELGDSALYFCASSLNPAFATNEKLFFGSGTQLSVL.